This T cell receptor beta chain derives from a study of beta chain features in type 1 diabetes. Study-wide findings and caveats: The VDJ junctions of type 1 diabetes patients carried fewer insertions and more deletions. TCRB CDR3s from Type 1 diabetes patients were moderately but significantly shorter in all four CD4+ subsets.

The germline V gene has CDR1 MDHEN and CDR2 SYDVKM. Trimming removed 7 bases from V and 0 bases from J, with 15 bases in between. The CDR3 runs to 15 residues. Without exception, sorted populations had purity beyond 95%. This clone was recorded a few times. The antigen is unknown. Of the isolated RNA, all was reverse transcribed, and so the sequenced material was expressed TCRB transcripts. The data were produced by immunoSEQ multiplex PCR, yet TCRdb's version contains in-frame clones alone and is incomplete. The table includes 250,000 to 350,000 clones, approximately 15% detected once. The receptor comes from a young man with type 1 diabetes. The chain recombines TRBV28 with TRBJ1-1, with D possibly TRBD1 on 5 matching bases. Sequenced material: naive CD4+ T cells from blood. The CDR3, as DNA: TGTGCCAGCACAATGGGGCCGGGTGTGAACACTGAAGCTTTCTTT. Amino acids: CASTMGPGVNTEAFF.